The present TCR beta chain was sequenced within a study of sequential checkpoint blockade in melanoma. Whole-study context: About 89 pretreatment tumor DNA samples were TCRβ immunosequenced. Whole-study findings and limits: About 30 times likelier clinical benefit followed increased tumor T-cell fraction and clonality.

Treatment: randomized to nivolumab then ipilimumab (arm A) or the reverse (arm B). DNA-damaging chemotherapy had not been given to any patient beforehand. With respect to this clone: The antigen is undetermined.

Here immunoSEQ multiplex PCR was the method, and the copy in TCRdb shows in-frame clones only, minus some. The sample holds about 18,000 clones; more than 65% are singletons and the top ten take under 5%. CDR1 SGHTA and CDR2 FQGNSA come from the germline V gene. The CDR3 has 13 amino acids. V dropped 5 bases and J dropped 4; count of bases not matched to a gene: 5. The chain combines TRBV7-2 with TRBJ2-7, with 7 bases aligning to TRBD2. The sample in question was tumor tissue (inferred from file names), obtained from a patient given nivolumab and ipilimumab in sequence. This clonotype was obtained from a human donor with melanoma. As DNA, the CDR3 is TGTGCCAGCAGCGCGGGGGTCGCGTACGAGCAGTACTTC. It encodes CASSAGVAYEQYF.